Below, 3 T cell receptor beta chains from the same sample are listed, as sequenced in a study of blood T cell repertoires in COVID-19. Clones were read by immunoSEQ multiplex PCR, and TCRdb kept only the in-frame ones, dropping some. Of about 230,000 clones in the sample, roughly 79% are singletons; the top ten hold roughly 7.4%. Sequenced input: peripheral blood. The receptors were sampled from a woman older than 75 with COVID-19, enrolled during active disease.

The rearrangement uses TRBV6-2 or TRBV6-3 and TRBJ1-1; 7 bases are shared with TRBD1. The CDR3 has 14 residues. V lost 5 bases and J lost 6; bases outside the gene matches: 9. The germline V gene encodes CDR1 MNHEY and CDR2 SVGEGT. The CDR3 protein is CASSGNRGRAEAFF. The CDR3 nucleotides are TGTGCCAGCAGTGGCAACAGGGGAAGGGCTGAAGCTTTCTTT.

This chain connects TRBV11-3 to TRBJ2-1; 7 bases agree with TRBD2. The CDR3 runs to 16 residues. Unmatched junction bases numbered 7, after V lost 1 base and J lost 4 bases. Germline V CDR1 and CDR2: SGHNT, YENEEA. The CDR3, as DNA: TGTGCCAGCAGCTTAGGGAGGTCTAGCGGATACAATGAGCAGTTCTTC. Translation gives CASSLGRSSGYNEQFF.

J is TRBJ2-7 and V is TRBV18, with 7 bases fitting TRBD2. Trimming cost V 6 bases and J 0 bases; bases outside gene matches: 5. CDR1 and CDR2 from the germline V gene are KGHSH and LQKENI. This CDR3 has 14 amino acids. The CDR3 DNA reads TGTGCCAGCTCCCAAGCGGGGTCCTCCTACGAGCAGTACTTC. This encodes CASSQAGSSYEQYF.